The clone carrying this T cell receptor (beta chain) came up once. The data were obtained in a study of blood T cell repertoires in COVID-19. Across the study: COVID-19 samples, acute and convalescent, were from the United States, Italy and Spain. PBMCs, B-cell-depleted T cells, or T cells were the source of the cDNA or gDNA that made up the material.

Methods used by the authors: Nucleated cell number was recorded as an estimate derived from reference gene primer amplification. Using immunoSEQ multiplex PCR, the repertoire was profiled, and TCRdb retains in-frame clones only, with some absent. That table gives V, J and clone size, and the DNA gave D and trimming. The sample holds roughly 220,000 clones; roughly 88% are singletons and the top ten take 1.4%. V was pared by 2 bases and J by 5 bases, with 11 bases between. The CDR3 is made up of 14 amino acids. From germline, CDR1 is MDHEN and CDR2 SYDVKM. This chain links TRBV28 with TRBJ2-3; TRBD2 might be the D (5 bases). Sequencing used peripheral blood. The origin of this receptor is a woman between 35 and 50 years old who had recovered from COVID-19. The CDR3 loop reads CASSLRPGIDTQYF. In nucleotides, the CDR3 is TGTGCCAGCAGTTTACGCCCGGGGATAGATACGCAGTATTTT. Combining the CDR3 with reference TRBV28 and TRBJ2-3 gives the whole variable domain DVKVTQSSRYLVKRTGEKVFLECVQDMDHENMFWYRQDPGLGLRLIYFSYDVKMKEKGDIPEGYSVSREKKERFSLILESASTNQTSMYLCASSLRPGIDTQYFGPGTRLTVL.